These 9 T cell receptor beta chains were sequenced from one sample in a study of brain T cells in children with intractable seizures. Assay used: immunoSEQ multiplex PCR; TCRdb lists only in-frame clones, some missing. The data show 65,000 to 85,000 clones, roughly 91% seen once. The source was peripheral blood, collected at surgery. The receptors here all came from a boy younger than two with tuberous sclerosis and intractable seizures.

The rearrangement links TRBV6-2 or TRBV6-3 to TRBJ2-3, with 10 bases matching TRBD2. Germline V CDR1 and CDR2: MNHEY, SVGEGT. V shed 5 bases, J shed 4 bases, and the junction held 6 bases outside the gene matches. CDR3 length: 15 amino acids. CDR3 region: CASSKLAGRADTQYF. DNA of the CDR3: TGTGCCAGCAGTAAACTAGCGGGGAGGGCAGATACGCAGTATTTT.

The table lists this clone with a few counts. Here the CDR3 DNA reads TGTGCCAGCAGCGCACCGGGACTAGCTTTGCAGACCCAGTACTTC. It is translated as CASSAPGLALQTQYF. The genes are TRBV7-9 and TRBJ2-5; 9 bases agree with TRBD2. Germline V gene lookup returns CDR1 SEHNR and CDR2 FQNEAQ (reference sequence). CDR3 length equals 15 residues. V shed 5 bases, J shed 6 bases, and the junction held 10 bases outside the gene matches. The full variable domain, in which reference TRBV7-9 and TRBJ2-5 provide the parts outside the CDR3, is DTGVSQNPRHKITKRGQNVTFRCDPISEHNRLYWYRQTLGQGPEFLTYFQNEAQLEKSRLLSDRFSAERPKGSFSTLEIQRTEQGDSAMYLCASSAPGLALQTQYFGPGTRLLVL.

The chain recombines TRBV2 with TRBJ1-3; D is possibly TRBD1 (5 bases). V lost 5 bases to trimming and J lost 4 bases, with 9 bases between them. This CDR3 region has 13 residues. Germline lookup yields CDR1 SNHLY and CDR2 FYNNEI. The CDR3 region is CASSQGLGNTIYF. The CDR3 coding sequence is TGTGCCAGCAGTCAGGGTCTAGGAAACACCATATATTTT.

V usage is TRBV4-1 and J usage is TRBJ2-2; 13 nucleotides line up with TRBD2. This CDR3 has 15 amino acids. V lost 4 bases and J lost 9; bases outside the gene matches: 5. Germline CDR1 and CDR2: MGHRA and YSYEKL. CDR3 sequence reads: CASSRATSGRRELFF. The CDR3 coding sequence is TGCGCCAGCAGCCGCGCGACTAGCGGGAGGAGGGAGCTGTTTTTT.

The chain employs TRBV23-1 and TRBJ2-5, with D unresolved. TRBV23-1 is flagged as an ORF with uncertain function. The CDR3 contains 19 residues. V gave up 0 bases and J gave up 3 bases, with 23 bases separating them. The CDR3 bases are TGCGCCAGCAGTCAATCGGTTATCAACCTCCTTAGGGTCAAAGAGACCCAGTACTTC. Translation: CASSQSVINLLRVKETQYF.

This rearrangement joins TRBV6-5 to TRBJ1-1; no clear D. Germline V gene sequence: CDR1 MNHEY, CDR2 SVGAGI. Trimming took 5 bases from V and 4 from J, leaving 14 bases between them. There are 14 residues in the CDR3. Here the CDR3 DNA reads TGTGCCAGCAGTCCCCTAGCGGCGGGCACTGAAGCTTTCTTT. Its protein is CASSPLAAGTEAFF.

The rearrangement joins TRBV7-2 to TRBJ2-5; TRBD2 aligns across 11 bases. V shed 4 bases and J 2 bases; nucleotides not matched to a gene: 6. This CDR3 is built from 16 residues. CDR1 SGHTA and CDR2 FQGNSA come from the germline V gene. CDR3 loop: CASSSPPSGGQETQYF. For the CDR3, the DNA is TGTGCCAGCAGCTCCCCCCCTAGCGGGGGGCAAGAGACCCAGTACTTC. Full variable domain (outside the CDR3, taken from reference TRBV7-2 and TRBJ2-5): GAGVSQSPSNKVTEKGKDVELRCDPISGHTALYWYRQSLGQGLEFLIYFQGNSAPDKSGLPSDRFSAERTGGSVSTLTIQRTQQEDSAVYLCASSSPPSGGQETQYFGPGTRLLVL.

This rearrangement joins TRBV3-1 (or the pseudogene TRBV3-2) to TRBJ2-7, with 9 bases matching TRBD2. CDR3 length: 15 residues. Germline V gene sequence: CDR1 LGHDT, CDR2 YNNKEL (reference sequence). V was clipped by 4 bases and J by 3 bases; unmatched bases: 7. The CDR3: CASSREISGSYEQYF. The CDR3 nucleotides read TGTGCCAGCAGCCGGGAGATTAGCGGGAGCTACGAGCAGTACTTC.

The CDR3 loop is CASSRASGMDEQFF. Here the CDR3 DNA reads TGCGCCAGCAGTAGGGCTAGCGGGATGGATGAGCAGTTCTTC. J is TRBJ2-1 and V is TRBV10-1, with 9 bases lining up with TRBD2. V gave up 5 bases and J gave up 8 bases; unmatched junction bases: 7. The CDR3 extends over 14 amino acids. The germline gives CDR1 WNHNN, CDR2 SYGVQD (reference sequence).